This T cell receptor beta chain was retrieved from a study of CD8 T cells in acute hepatitis C reinfection. The assay was immunoSEQ multiplex PCR, and TCRdb's table has in-frame clones only and misses some. There are tens of thousands of clones in the sample; 75% to 90% occur only once, and around 9.9% lies in the top ten. Time point noted: naive CD8 control sorted from an acute-time-point sample. Input material: naive CD8+ T cells from PBMCs. The TCR comes from a woman between 18 and 29 years old who spontaneously cleared hepatitis C infection.

The CDR3 spells CASSSNNNEQFF. DNA for the CDR3: TGTGCCAGCAGCTCTAACAACAATGAGCAGTTCTTC. The gene calls are TRBV13 and TRBJ2-1; D call uncertain. This CDR3 has 12 amino acids. CDR1 and CDR2 (germline): PRHDT, FYEKMQ (reference sequence). Trimming cost V 4 bases and J 5 bases, with 6 bases left between them. Using reference TRBV13 and TRBJ2-1 for the parts outside the CDR3, the full variable domain is AAGVIQSPRHLIKEKRETATLKCYPIPRHDTVYWYQQGPGQDPQFLISFYEKMQSDKGSIPDRFSAQQFSDYHSELNMSSLELGDSALYFCASSSNNNEQFFGPGTRLTVL.